Here is one T cell receptor beta chain with its context. Its antigen is unidentified. Germline CDR1 is SGHAT and CDR2 is FQNNGV. V gave up 3 bases and J gave up 4 bases; unmatched junction bases: 5. The CDR3 sequence is 15 residues long. This record belongs to a study of CD8 T cells in ankylosing spondylitis. Study-wide points: Significantly higher representation of disease-linked clones was reported for matched ankylosing spondylitis synovial fluid. There were earlier reports of some motif variants in reactive arthritis synovial fluid and blood. A TCR beta motif of about 8 highly homologous variants appeared characteristic of ankylosing spondylitis blood.

Using quantitative 5'-RACE with molecular barcodes, the authors made TCR beta libraries. MiXCR, applied by TCRdb to the 5' RACE reads, yields one record per CDR3 protein. Among about 840,000 distinct CDR3 sequences, 10% to 15% were seen once, and the ten largest hold under 0.6%. Sequencing was performed on blood, either unsorted or a sorted T cell fraction (not recorded which). The V and J genes are TRBV11-2 and TRBJ2-7; TRBD2 matches at 11 bases. The receptor was derived from a male donor with ankylosing spondylitis. CDR3 sequence (DNA): TGTGCCAGCAGCTTCGCGGGACTAGCGGCTTACGAGCAGTACTTC. Translating gives CASSFAGLAAYEQYF.